This T cell receptor (beta chain) was sequenced during a study of human T cells and chemical hapten exposure. TCRdb ran MiXCR on the RACE reads and lists one entry per CDR3 protein. This sample has about 80,000 distinct CDR3 sequences, with around 15% found just once. This clonotype showed up many times. The V and J ends lost 2 bases and 6 bases respectively, with 14 bases between them. The CDR3 is 15 amino acids. CDR1 is MNHEY, CDR2 SMNVEV, per germline (reference sequence). Time point defined: pre-sensitization, week 0. Treatment here: therapeutic diphenylcyclopropenone sensitization with weekly scalp DPC.

The TCR was taken from a woman aged 45-65 years with alopecia areata. Some clones in this sample may be carry-over from other donors' samples. The sample was whole blood, taken in connection with sensitization to the hapten diphenylcyclopropenone (DPC). The rearrangement links TRBV27 to TRBJ2-1; D might be TRBD2 (5 bases). CDR3 sequence: CASSLLLGSANEQFF. CDR3 DNA: TGTGCCAGCAGTTTACTGCTGGGTAGCGCCAATGAGCAGTTCTTC.